This T cell receptor (beta chain) emerged from a study of cytomegalovirus exposure and HLA in healthy donors. Study overall: The roughly 670 first-cohort repertoires shared a platform with the roughly 110 validation repertoires, as reported in a later analysis.

Sequencing used immunoSEQ multiplex PCR; TCRdb keeps in-frame clones, though not all of them. Of some 70,000 clones listed, about 89% are singletons. Donors came from a validation cohort of over a hundred subjects, distinct from the first 666-subject cohort. Germline V lookup: CDR1 SGHNT, CDR2 YYREEE (reference sequence). The trim removed 8 bases at V and 1 base at J, leaving 5 bases unmatched. The CDR3 length is 14 residues. Study-wide points: Cytomegalovirus association was assigned to about 150 TCR beta chains. A few chains tied to CMV proved CMV antigen-specific in vitro.

Comment on this clone: No antigen is known for it.

This clonotype originated in a woman between 18 and 29 years old in good health and CMV-seronegative. Material: PBMCs. The chain couples TRBV5-4 to TRBJ2-3, with 9 nucleotides matching TRBD2. CDR3 DNA: TGTGCCAGTTTAGCGGGAGTTGGCACAGATACGCAGTATTTT. It codes for CASLAGVGTDTQYF.